These T cell receptor beta chains were read from a single sample in a study of T cell responses to AZD1222 COVID-19 vaccine. Profiling relied on immunoSEQ multiplex PCR, and the TCRdb table lists in-frame clones only, not all of them. The table includes some 130,000 clones, roughly 90% detected once. Sequenced material: peripheral blood, taken on day 0 of AZD1222 vaccination. Receptors originate from an adult in good health. CDR3s include the opening cysteine and the closing phenylalanine or tryptophan. Each record gives: CDR3 protein, CDR3 DNA, clone size, J gene, V gene, D gene. A D gene is named only where the DNA matches it firmly. Not all rows give a size; the values are once, few, many and, for expanded clones, a class.

cdr3_aa: CASSVSDGRRGYTF
cdr3_nt: TGTGCCAGCAGCGTCTCGGACGGACGAAGAGGCTACACCTTC
clone_size: once
j_call: TRBJ1-2
v_call: TRBV9
d_call: .

cdr3_aa: CASSYGSIGNQPQHF
cdr3_nt: TGTGCCAGCAGTTACGGCAGTATAGGCAATCAGCCCCAGCATTTT
clone_size: .
j_call: TRBJ1-5
v_call: TRBV6-5
d_call: .

cdr3_aa: CASSFSGFEETQYF
cdr3_nt: TGTGCCAGCAGTTTCTCCGGGTTCGAGGAGACCCAGTACTTC
clone_size: .
j_call: TRBJ2-5
v_call: TRBV27
d_call: .

cdr3_aa: CASSLGQGPGYEQYF
cdr3_nt: TGCGCCAGCAGCTTGGGACAGGGGCCGGGCTACGAGCAGTACTTC
clone_size: .
j_call: TRBJ2-7
v_call: TRBV5-1
d_call: TRBD1

cdr3_aa: CASSLITSGTMFF
cdr3_nt: TGTGCCAGCAGTTTAATTACGTCGGGGACAATGTTTTTT
clone_size: .
j_call: TRBJ2-2
v_call: TRBV12-3/TRBV12-4
d_call: .

cdr3_aa: CASRTGPGTEAFF
cdr3_nt: TGCGCCAGTCGTACAGGGCCGGGAACTGAAGCTTTCTTT
clone_size: .
j_call: TRBJ1-1
v_call: TRBV5-1
d_call: .

cdr3_aa: CSAQRGTGGQGYTF
cdr3_nt: TGCAGCGCGCAGAGGGGGACAGGGGGACAGGGCTACACCTTC
clone_size: .
j_call: TRBJ1-2
v_call: TRBV29-1
d_call: TRBD1

cdr3_aa: CASSPDRTGVSYNEQFF
cdr3_nt: TGTGCCAGCTCACCCGATAGGACAGGGGTCTCCTACAATGAGCAGTTCTTC
clone_size: once
j_call: TRBJ2-1
v_call: TRBV18
d_call: TRBD1

cdr3_aa: CASSQDGEDGYTF
cdr3_nt: TGCGCCAGCAGCCAAGATGGAGAGGATGGCTACACCTTC
clone_size: .
j_call: TRBJ1-2
v_call: TRBV4-3
d_call: .

cdr3_aa: CASSPPAGPAKNIQYF
cdr3_nt: TGTGCCAGCAGCCCTCCGGCAGGGCCAGCCAAAAACATTCAGTACTTC
clone_size: .
j_call: TRBJ2-4
v_call: TRBV7-2
d_call: .

cdr3_aa: CASSPISSAGKLFF
cdr3_nt: TGTGCCAGCTCACCTATAAGCTCGGCGGGAAAACTGTTTTTT
clone_size: .
j_call: TRBJ1-4
v_call: TRBV18
d_call: .

cdr3_aa: CASSLVWNTEAFF
cdr3_nt: TGTGCCAGCAGCTTAGTATGGAACACTGAAGCTTTCTTT
clone_size: .
j_call: TRBJ1-1
v_call: TRBV11-3
d_call: .

cdr3_aa: CASSLQGNMNTEAFF
cdr3_nt: TGCGCCAGCAGCTTACAGGGAAACATGAACACTGAAGCTTTCTTT
clone_size: .
j_call: TRBJ1-1
v_call: TRBV5-1
d_call: .